This T cell receptor (beta chain) originates from a study of control samples from healthy donors and cancer patients. The repertoire was sequenced with immunoSEQ multiplex PCR; TCRdb's copy has only in-frame clones and lacks some. Counted here are 97,000 or so clones, around 90% occurring once; the ten biggest clones make up about 2.5%. CDR3 length: 12 residues. V lost 0 bases and J 8 bases, leaving 8 bases between the germline ends. From germline, CDR1 is SGHNT and CDR2 YYREEE (reference sequence). V gene TRBV5-4 combines with J gene TRBJ1-2; D is undetermined. The sequence came from a woman aged 18-29 years in good health. The sequencing input was blood. CDR3 in amino acids: CASSLGEKGYTF. CDR3 DNA: TGTGCCAGCAGCTTGGGAGAGAAAGGCTACACCTTC.